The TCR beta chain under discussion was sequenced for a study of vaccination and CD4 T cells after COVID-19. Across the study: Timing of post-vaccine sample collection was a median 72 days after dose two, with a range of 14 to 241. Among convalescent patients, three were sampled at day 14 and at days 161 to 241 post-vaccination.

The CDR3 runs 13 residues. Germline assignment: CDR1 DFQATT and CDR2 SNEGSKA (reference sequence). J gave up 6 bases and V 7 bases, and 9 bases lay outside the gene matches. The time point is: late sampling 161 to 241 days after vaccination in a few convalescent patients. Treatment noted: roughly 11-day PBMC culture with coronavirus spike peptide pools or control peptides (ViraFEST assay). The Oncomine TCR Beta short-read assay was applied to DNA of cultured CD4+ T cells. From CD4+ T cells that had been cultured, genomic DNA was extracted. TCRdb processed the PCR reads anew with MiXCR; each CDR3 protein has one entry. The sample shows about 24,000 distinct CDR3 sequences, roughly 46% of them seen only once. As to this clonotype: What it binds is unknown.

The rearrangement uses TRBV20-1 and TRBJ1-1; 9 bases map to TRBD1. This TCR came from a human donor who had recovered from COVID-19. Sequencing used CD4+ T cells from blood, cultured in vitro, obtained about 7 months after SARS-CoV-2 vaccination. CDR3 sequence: CSEAGTGTAEAFF. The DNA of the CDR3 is TGCAGTGAAGCCGGGACAGGGACTGCTGAAGCTTTCTTT.